This T cell receptor beta chain was retrieved from a study of monozygotic twins with inflammatory bowel disease. Whole blood that had not undergone T cell sorting provided the isolated total RNA. Study conclusions and caveats: TCRbeta inverse Simpson diversity was decreased in IBD patients versus healthy co-twins. Twin concordance left repertoire similarity unchanged, with limited power a possible explanation for this lack of difference. Among T cells, the various subtypes were not distinguishable.

CDR3 length equals 15 residues. Germline V gene sequence: CDR1 MDHEN, CDR2 SYDVKM. TCRdb reprocessed the 5' RACE reads; each CDR3 protein has one entry and no DNA is given. With approximately 330,000 distinct CDR3 sequences in the sample, the ten largest clones hold around 2%. Turning to this clonotype: Its antigen is undetermined.

This TCR was recovered from a human donor with ulcerative colitis or Crohn's disease, or a healthy co-twin of an affected twin (not recorded which). Sequencing used blood. This chain connects TRBV28 to TRBJ2-1; with no DNA, the TCRdb D assignment of TRBD2 cannot be verified. This CDR3 is CASSPQGRGYNEQFF. Variable domain in full (rest from reference TRBV28 and TRBJ2-1): DVKVTQSSRYLVKRTGEKVFLECVQDMDHENMFWYRQDPGLGLRLIYFSYDVKMKEKGDIPEGYSVSREKKERFSLILESASTNQTSMYLCASSPQGRGYNEQFFGPGTRLTVL.